This TCR beta chain was obtained from a study of blood T cell repertoires in COVID-19. As for the study in general: In each case, the material was cDNA or gDNA derived from T cells, B-cell-depleted T cells, or PBMCs.

CDR3 size: 13 residues. V shed 4 bases and J 4 bases; nucleotides not matched to a gene: 4. Germline CDR1 is SQVTM and CDR2 is ANQGSEA. Assay used: immunoSEQ multiplex PCR; TCRdb lists only in-frame clones, some missing. The data contain 110,000 to 150,000 clones, 85% to 90% of them singletons. The source material was peripheral blood. This receptor was identified in a woman aged 80 or older with acute or convalescent COVID-19. V and J are TRBV29-1 and TRBJ1-2; 9 bases align to TRBD1. The CDR3, as DNA: TGCAGCGTTGCGGGACAGGGCCTCTATGGCTACACCTTC. Protein sequence: CSVAGQGLYGYTF.